The 9 T cell receptor beta chains below come from one sample, sequenced in a study of cytomegalovirus exposure and HLA in healthy donors. PCR was performed using 60 Vbeta and 13 Jbeta primers. Measured with immunoSEQ multiplex PCR; TCRdb has only the in-frame clones, and not every one. The sample has around 250,000 clones, about 81% seen once. Sequencing was carried out using PBMCs. The receptors come from a woman aged 55-75 years in good health and CMV-seropositive.

Only one count was recorded for this clone. The chain carries TRBV5-6 and TRBJ2-1; possible D gene TRBD2, 5 bases. CDR1 is SGHDT, CDR2 YYEEEE, per germline. Trimming cost V 4 bases and J 7 bases, with 15 bases left between them. This CDR3 region has 14 residues. CDR3 DNA: TGTGCCAGCAGCCCCTTGGCCGGGGTAAATGAGCAGTTCTTC. This codes for CASSPLAGVNEQFF.

The chain links TRBV18 to TRBJ1-1; D is unresolved. This CDR3 has 15 residues. V lost 6 bases, J lost 1 base, and 15 bases lay in between. Germline CDR1 is KGHSH and CDR2 is LQKENI. DNA for the CDR3: TGTGCCAGCTCGTCCAACCCGGGAGAGAACACTGAAGCTTTCTTT. Protein: CASSSNPGENTEAFF.

V and J are TRBV7-9 and TRBJ1-3; D uncertain. Trimming removed 5 bases from V and 0 bases from J, with 11 bases in between. CDR1 is SEHNR and CDR2 is FQNEAQ in the germline V gene (reference sequence). The CDR3 length is 15 residues. In nucleotides, the CDR3 is TGTGCCAGCAGCCCCGTAGGGAGCTCTGGAAACACCATATATTTT. It codes for CASSPVGSSGNTIYF. The full variable domain, in which reference TRBV7-9 and TRBJ1-3 provide the parts outside the CDR3, is DTGVSQNPRHKITKRGQNVTFRCDPISEHNRLYWYRQTLGQGPEFLTYFQNEAQLEKSRLLSDRFSAERPKGSFSTLEIQRTEQGDSAMYLCASSPVGSSGNTIYFGEGSWLTVV.

DNA of the CDR3: TGTGCCAGCAGTGGCGGACAGATCAATGAGCAGTTCTTC. This codes for CASSGGQINEQFF. The chain has TRBV6-6 and TRBJ2-1; D is possibly TRBD1 (6 bases). The germline V and J ends were trimmed by 5 bases and 6 bases, with 11 bases remaining between them. The germline V gene encodes CDR1 MNHNY and CDR2 SVGAGI (reference sequence). This CDR3 has 13 residues.

The chain combines TRBV15 with TRBJ2-7, with unresolved D. This CDR3 is 13 amino acids long. Germline loops: CDR1 LNHNV, CDR2 YYDKDF (reference sequence). The ends were cut back, 0 bases at V and 6 bases at J, with 9 bases in the middle. CDR3 protein: CATSRDATGEQYF. The CDR3 DNA reads TGTGCCACCAGCAGAGATGCGACGGGCGAGCAGTACTTC. Supplemented by reference TRBV15 and TRBJ2-7, the full variable domain reads DAMVIQNPRYQVTQFGKPVTLSCSQTLNHNVMYWYQQKSSQAPKLLFHYYDKDFNNEADTPDNFQSRRPNTSFCFLDIRSPGLGDTAMYLCATSRDATGEQYFGPGTRLTVT.

The chain uses TRBV19 and TRBJ1-1; the D gene is possibly TRBD1 (5 bases). The V gene lost 1 base and the J gene lost 3 bases, with 15 bases spanning the gap. CDR3 length equals 16 residues. Germline V gene data show CDR1 as LNHDA and CDR2 as SQIVND (reference sequence). The CDR3 sequence is CASSIGGNRPYTEAFF. CDR3 DNA sequence: TGTGCCAGTAGTATAGGGGGCAACCGACCGTACACTGAAGCTTTCTTT.

The V and J genes are TRBV27 and TRBJ2-7; TRBD1 agrees at 9 bases. V trimming: 7 bases; J trimming: 7 bases; junction bases outside the gene matches: 11. Germline V CDR1 and CDR2: MNHEY, SMNVEV (reference sequence). This CDR3 comprises 14 residues. The chain's CDR3 is CASTLGQGMGEQYF. The CDR3 DNA reads as TGTGCCAGCACCCTCGGACAGGGGATGGGGGAGCAGTACTTC.

The rearrangement uses TRBV10-3 and TRBJ2-1; possibly TRBD2 for D (7 bases). The CDR3 runs to 16 residues. CDR1 is ENHRY and CDR2 is SYGVKD in the germline V gene. V was trimmed by 3 bases and J by 3 bases, leaving 15 bases between them. DNA for the CDR3: TGTGCCATCAGTGAAGGCACAGGGACTAACTACAATGAGCAGTTCTTC. Protein sequence: CAISEGTGTNYNEQFF.

This clone was counted a single time. V and J are TRBV2 and TRBJ2-3; 11 nucleotides match TRBD2. With V trimmed by 6 bases and J by 6 bases, 5 bases remained unmatched. The CDR3 loop spans 14 amino acids. In germline, CDR1 is SNHLY, CDR2 FYNNEI. Written as DNA, the CDR3 is TGTGCCAGCAGCAGACTAGCGGGGAGGGATACGCAGTATTTT. It encodes CASSRLAGRDTQYF. Filled out from reference TRBV2 and TRBJ2-3, the complete variable domain reads EPEVTQTPSHQVTQMGQEVILRCVPISNHLYFYWYRQILGQKVEFLVSFYNNEISEKSEIFDDQFSVERPDGSNFTLKIRSTKLEDSAMYFCASSRLAGRDTQYFGPGTRLTVL.